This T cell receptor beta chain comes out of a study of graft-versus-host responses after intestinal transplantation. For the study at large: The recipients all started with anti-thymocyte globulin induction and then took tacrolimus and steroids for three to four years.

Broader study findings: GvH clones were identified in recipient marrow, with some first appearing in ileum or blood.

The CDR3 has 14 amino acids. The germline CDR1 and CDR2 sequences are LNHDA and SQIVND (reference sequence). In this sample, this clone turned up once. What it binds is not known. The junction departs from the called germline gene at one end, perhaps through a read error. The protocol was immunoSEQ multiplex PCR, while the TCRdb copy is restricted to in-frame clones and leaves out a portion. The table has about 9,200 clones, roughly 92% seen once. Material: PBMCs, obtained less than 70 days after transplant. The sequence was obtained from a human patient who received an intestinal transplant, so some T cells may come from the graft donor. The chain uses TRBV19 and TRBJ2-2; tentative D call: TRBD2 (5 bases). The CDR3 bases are TGTGCCAGTAATGGCGGGCTTAACACCGGGGAGCTGTCTTTT. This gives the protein CASNGGLNTGELSF.